The clone carrying this T cell receptor (beta chain) was counted at least ten times. Looked up from germline, CDR1 is SGHTA and CDR2 is FQGNSA. The CDR3 runs to 17 residues. Losses at the gene ends were 1 base for V and 2 bases for J; bases not matched to a gene: 8. The patients had localized lung adenocarcinoma, a non-small cell subtype. TCRdb redid the calling of the PCR reads with MiXCR, one entry per CDR3 protein. The top ten clones hold around 15% of a sample with 13,000 to 15,000 distinct CDR3 sequences, roughly 45% of them seen once. These data are taken from a study of CD4 and CD8 cells across lung adenocarcinoma regions.

Sequenced sample: CD4+ T cells from the center of a lung tumor. This chain connects TRBV7-2 to TRBJ2-7; 10 bases agree with TRBD2. The sequence came from a male donor with lung adenocarcinoma. The CD4 and CD8 labels of this study may be unreliable. The DNA for the CDR3 is TGTGCCAGCAGCTTAGTGGGACTAGCGCTATCTACCTACGAGCAGTACTTC. This gives the protein CASSLVGLALSTYEQYF.